This T cell receptor beta chain was found in a study of blood T cell repertoires in COVID-19. Looking at the study overall: COVID-19 samples collected from the United States, Italy and Spain covered acute and convalescent phases. Nucleic acid was either cDNA or gDNA, and it came from T cells, B-cell-depleted T cells, or PBMCs.

The CDR3 loop spans 14 amino acids. The V and J ends lost 5 bases and 1 base respectively, with 11 bases between them. Germline CDR1 is SGHDN and CDR2 is FVKESK. Per the authors' pipeline: Reference gene primer amplification gave nucleated cell count estimates. The data were produced by immunoSEQ multiplex PCR, yet TCRdb's version contains in-frame clones alone and is incomplete. The D gene and trimming were derived from the DNA, and the V and J assignments and clone size from that table. Here the sample spans under 150,000 clones, more than 75% being singletons. Sequenced sample: peripheral blood. The TCR was taken from a man aged 45-65 years with active COVID-19. V and J are TRBV14 and TRBJ1-1; D might be TRBD1 (5 bases). The CDR3 nucleotides are TGTGCCAGCAGCGTCCCGACAGCGAACACTGAAGCTTTCTTT. Protein sequence: CASSVPTANTEAFF.